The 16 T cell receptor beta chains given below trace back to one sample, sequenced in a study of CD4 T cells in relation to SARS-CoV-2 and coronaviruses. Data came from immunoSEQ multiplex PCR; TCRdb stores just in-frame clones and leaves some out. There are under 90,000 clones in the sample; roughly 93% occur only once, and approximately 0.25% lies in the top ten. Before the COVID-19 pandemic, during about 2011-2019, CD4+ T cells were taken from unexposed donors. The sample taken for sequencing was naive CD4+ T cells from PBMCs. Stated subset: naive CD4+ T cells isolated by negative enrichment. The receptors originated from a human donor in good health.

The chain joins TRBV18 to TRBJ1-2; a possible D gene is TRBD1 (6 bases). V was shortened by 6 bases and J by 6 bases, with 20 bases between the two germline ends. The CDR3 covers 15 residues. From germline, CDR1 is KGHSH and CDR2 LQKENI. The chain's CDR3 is CASSPSRNRDHGYTF. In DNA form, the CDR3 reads TGTGCCAGCTCGCCATCTCGGAACAGGGACCATGGCTACACCTTC.

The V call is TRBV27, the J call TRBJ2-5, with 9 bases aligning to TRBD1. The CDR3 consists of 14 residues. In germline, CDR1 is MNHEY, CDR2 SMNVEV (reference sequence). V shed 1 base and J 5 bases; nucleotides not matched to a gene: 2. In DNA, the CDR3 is TGTGCCAGCAGTTTATACAGGGGGCAGGAGACCCAGTACTTC. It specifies CASSLYRGQETQYF.

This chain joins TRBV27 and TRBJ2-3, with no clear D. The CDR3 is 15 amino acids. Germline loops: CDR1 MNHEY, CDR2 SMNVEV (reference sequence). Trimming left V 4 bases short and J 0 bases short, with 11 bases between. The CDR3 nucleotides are TGTGCCAGCAGTTGGAACAAACTAAGCACAGATACGCAGTATTTT. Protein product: CASSWNKLSTDTQYF.

CDR3 region: CASSAGQGDGNQPQHF. CDR3 DNA sequence: TGTGCCAGCAGCGCGGGACAGGGTGACGGCAATCAGCCCCAGCATTTT. This sequence joins TRBV28 and TRBJ1-5; 9 nucleotides agree with TRBD1. The CDR3 contains 16 residues. Germline CDR1 is MDHEN and CDR2 is SYDVKM. Trimming removed 6 bases from V and 2 bases from J; junction bases left unmatched: 8.

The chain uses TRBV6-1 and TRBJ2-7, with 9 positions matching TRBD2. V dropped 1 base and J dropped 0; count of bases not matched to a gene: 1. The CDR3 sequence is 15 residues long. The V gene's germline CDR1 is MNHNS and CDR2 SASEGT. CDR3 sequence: CASSEVLAGSYEQYF. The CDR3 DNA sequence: TGTGCCAGCAGTGAAGTACTAGCGGGCTCCTACGAGCAGTACTTC.

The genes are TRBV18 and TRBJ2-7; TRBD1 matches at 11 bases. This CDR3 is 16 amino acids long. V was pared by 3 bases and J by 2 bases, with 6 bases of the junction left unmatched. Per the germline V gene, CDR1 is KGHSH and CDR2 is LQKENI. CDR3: CASSPGTGGKTYEQYF. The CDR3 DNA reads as TGTGCCAGCTCACCCGGGACAGGGGGAAAAACCTACGAGCAGTACTTC. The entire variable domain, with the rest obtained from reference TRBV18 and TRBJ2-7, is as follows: NAGVMQNPRHLVRRRGQEARLRCSPMKGHSHVYWYRQLPEEGLKFMVYLQKENIIDESGMPKERFSAEFPKEGPSILRIQQVVRGDSAAYFCASSPGTGGKTYEQYFGPGTRLTVT.

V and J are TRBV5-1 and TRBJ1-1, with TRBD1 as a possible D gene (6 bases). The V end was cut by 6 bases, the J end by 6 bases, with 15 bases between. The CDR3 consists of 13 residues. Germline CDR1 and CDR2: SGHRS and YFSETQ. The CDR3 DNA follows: TGCGCCAGCACCCCCGCAGGGGCGGCTGAAGCTTTCTTT. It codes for CASTPAGAAEAFF.

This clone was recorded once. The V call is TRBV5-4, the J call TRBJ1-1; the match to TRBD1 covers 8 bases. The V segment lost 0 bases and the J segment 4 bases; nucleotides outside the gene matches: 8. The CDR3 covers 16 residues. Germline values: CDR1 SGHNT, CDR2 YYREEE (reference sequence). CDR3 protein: CASSLDQGADATEAFF. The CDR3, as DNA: TGTGCCAGCAGCTTGGATCAGGGGGCGGACGCCACTGAAGCTTTCTTT.

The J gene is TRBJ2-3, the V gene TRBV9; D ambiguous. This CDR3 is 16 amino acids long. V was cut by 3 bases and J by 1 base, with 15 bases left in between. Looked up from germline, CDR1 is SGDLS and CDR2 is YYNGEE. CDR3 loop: CASSAVIWKGTDTQYF. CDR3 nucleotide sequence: TGTGCCAGCAGCGCCGTCATATGGAAGGGCACAGATACGCAGTATTTT.

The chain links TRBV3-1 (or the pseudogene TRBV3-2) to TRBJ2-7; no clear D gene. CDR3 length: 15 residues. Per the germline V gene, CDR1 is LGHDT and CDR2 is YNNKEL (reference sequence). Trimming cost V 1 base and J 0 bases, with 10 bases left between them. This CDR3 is CASSQGHPLSYEQYF. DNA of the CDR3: TGTGCCAGCAGCCAAGGACACCCTCTCTCCTACGAGCAGTACTTC.

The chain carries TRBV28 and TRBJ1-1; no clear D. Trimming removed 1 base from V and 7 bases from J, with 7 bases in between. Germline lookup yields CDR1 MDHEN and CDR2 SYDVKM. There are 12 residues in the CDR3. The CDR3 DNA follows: TGTGCCAGCAGTTTATTGGAGCGTGAAGCTTTCTTT. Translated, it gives CASSLLEREAFF.

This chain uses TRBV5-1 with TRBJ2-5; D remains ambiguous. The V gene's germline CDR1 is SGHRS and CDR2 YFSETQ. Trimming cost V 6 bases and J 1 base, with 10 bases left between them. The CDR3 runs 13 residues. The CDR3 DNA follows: TGCGCCAGCAACTTTGGGATCCAAGAGACCCAGTACTTC. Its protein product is CASNFGIQETQYF. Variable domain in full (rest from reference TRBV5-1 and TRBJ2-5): KAGVTQTPRYLIKTRGQQVTLSCSPISGHRSVSWYQQTPGQGLQFLFEYFSETQRNKGNFPGRFSGRQFSNSRSEMNVSTLELGDSALYLCASNFGIQETQYFGPGTRLLVL.

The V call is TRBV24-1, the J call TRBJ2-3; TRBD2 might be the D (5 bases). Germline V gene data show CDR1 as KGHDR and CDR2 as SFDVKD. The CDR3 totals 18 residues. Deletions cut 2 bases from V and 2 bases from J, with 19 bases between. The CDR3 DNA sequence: TGTGCCACCAGTGATTCTTCTTTCAGACTACACCACACAGATACGCAGTATTTT. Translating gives CATSDSSFRLHHTDTQYF.

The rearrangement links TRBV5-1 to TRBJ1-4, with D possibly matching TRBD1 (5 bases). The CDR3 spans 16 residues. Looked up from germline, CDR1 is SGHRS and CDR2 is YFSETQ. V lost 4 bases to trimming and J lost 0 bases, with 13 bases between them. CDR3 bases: TGCGCCAGCAGCCCCCGGGGGGGAACAACTAATGAAAAACTGTTTTTT. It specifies CASSPRGGTTNEKLFF.

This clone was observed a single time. The CDR3 is CASSGPTGGKSYNEQFF. The DNA of the CDR3 is TGTGCCAGCAGTGGTCCGACAGGGGGCAAGTCCTACAATGAGCAGTTCTTC. This chain uses TRBV6-1 with TRBJ2-1; 10 positions match TRBD1. CDR3 size: 17 residues. The trim removed 4 bases at V and 1 base at J, leaving 7 bases unmatched. From germline, CDR1 is MNHNS and CDR2 SASEGT.

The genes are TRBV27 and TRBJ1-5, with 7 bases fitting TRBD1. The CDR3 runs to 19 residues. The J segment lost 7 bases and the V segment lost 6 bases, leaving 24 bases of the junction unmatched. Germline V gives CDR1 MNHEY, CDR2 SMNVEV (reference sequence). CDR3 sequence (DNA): TGTGCCAGCAGCCTTAGGGAATTCTGGCAGGGGGGTGTCGGACAGCCCCAGCATTTT. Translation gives CASSLREFWQGGVGQPQHF.